This entry concerns a single T cell receptor (beta chain). The antigen is not known. This specimen belongs to a study of identifying expanded T cells in peripheral blood. General observations from the study: Technical replicates showed about 1.1 changed clones; two weeks approximately 16; four weeks 19.

The germline V gene has CDR1 GTSNPN and CDR2 SVGIG (reference sequence). The CDR3 is 17 amino acids. With 0 bases clipped from V and 7 bases from J, the junction kept 14 bases outside the gene matches. Collection occurred without any documented infections or immune events in donors. Only in-frame clones appear in the TCRdb table, and some are missing; sequencing was by immunoSEQ multiplex PCR. Among around 100,000 clones listed, around nine tenths were seen once. The sequenced sample was blood. This TCR was sampled from a person between 18 and 75 years old in good health. The chain has TRBV30 and TRBJ1-4, with TRBD1 identical over 7 bases. The CDR3 loop is CAWSVTILTGNPEKLFF. CDR3 coding DNA: TGTGCCTGGAGTGTGACTATCTTGACAGGGAACCCTGAAAAACTGTTTTTT.